The rows below give T cell receptor beta chains drawn from one sample of a study of T cells in localized non-small cell lung cancer. Sequencing was performed with immunoSEQ multiplex PCR; in TCRdb, only in-frame clones are kept and a portion is missing. Among over 55,000 clones, under 90% were seen once, and the ten largest hold over 1.5%. Material: peripheral blood, obtained before any cancer treatment. These receptors were collected from a woman aged 40-70 years with stage I lung adenocarcinoma. The CDR3 runs from the conserved cysteine through the conserved F or W.

j_call v_call cdr3_aa
TRBJ1-1 TRBV7-8 CASSRRTALEAFF
TRBJ1-4 TRBV2 CASTESVEKLFF
TRBJ1-5 TRBV5-5 CASSGYGQPQHF
TRBJ2-7 TRBV5-1 CASSLESEQYF
TRBJ2-1 TRBV5-6 CASSFGTSGRFF
TRBJ1-2 TRBV18 CASSPGEGRRTGENYGYTF
TRBJ1-4 TRBV19 CASTTPSGGTNEKLFF
TRBJ2-7 TRBV9 CASSVAPAGEGYEQYF
TRBJ2-5 TRBV27 CASSPRGLGKETQYF
TRBJ2-2 TRBV5-1 CASSLVLFGAGELFF
TRBJ1-5 TRBV7-2 CASSIDRGNQPQHF
TRBJ1-1 TRBV5-6 CASSFVLWDTEAFF
TRBJ1-1 TRBV7-2 CASSLATGNTEAFF
TRBJ2-7 TRBV5-4 CASSQGADRSSYEQCF
TRBJ1-2 TRBV18 CASSTTDSNYGYTF
TRBJ2-1 TRBV7-6 CASSLRGLRPEHYNEQFF